A selection of T cell receptor beta chains follows, all from one sample in a study of blood T cell repertoires in COVID-19. The protocol was immunoSEQ multiplex PCR, while the TCRdb copy is restricted to in-frame clones and leaves out a portion. The sample shows over 90,000 clones, nearly 90% of them seen only once. The sequencing sample was made of peripheral blood. Every receptor here comes from a man between 50 and 59 years old in a cohort sampled during active COVID-19. CDR3s include the opening cysteine and the closing phenylalanine or tryptophan. Each record gives: V gene, D gene, clone size, J gene, CDR3 protein, CDR3 DNA. The D gene is left open where the match is weak. Some rows have no size entry. The others give once, few or many, or a class for an expanded clone.

V gene: TRBV11-2; D gene: TRBD2; clone size: .; J gene: TRBJ2-3; CDR3 protein: CASSLARRGGTDTQYF; CDR3 DNA: TGTGCCAGCAGCTTAGCGCGGCGGGGGGGGACAGATACGCAGTATTTT
V gene: TRBV7-2; D gene: .; clone size: .; J gene: TRBJ1-1; CDR3 protein: CASSLVGFSDRTEAFF; CDR3 DNA: TGTGCCAGCAGCTTAGTCGGTTTTAGTGATCGCACTGAAGCTTTCTTT
V gene: TRBV27; D gene: .; clone size: .; J gene: TRBJ2-7; CDR3 protein: CASSPGSGVYEQYF; CDR3 DNA: TGTGCCAGCAGTCCCGGGTCGGGGGTCTACGAGCAGTACTTC
V gene: TRBV29-1; D gene: TRBD1; clone size: .; J gene: TRBJ1-1; CDR3 protein: CSWGQGANTEAFF; CDR3 DNA: TGCAGTTGGGGGCAGGGGGCAAACACTGAAGCTTTCTTT
V gene: TRBV2; D gene: .; clone size: .; J gene: TRBJ2-1; CDR3 protein: CASSKSDSSYNEQFF; CDR3 DNA: TGTGCCAGCAGTAAGTCGGACTCCTCCTACAATGAGCAGTTCTTC
V gene: TRBV6-5; D gene: .; clone size: .; J gene: TRBJ2-4; CDR3 protein: CASTEHGAKNIQYF; CDR3 DNA: TGTGCCAGCACCGAACATGGAGCCAAAAACATTCAGTACTTC
V gene: TRBV19; D gene: TRBD2; clone size: once; J gene: TRBJ2-3; CDR3 protein: CASSMGRGGARTDTQYF; CDR3 DNA: TGTGCCAGTAGTATGGGTCGGGGGGGCGCGCGCACAGATACGCAGTATTTT
V gene: TRBV19; D gene: .; clone size: once; J gene: TRBJ1-5; CDR3 protein: CASARGYSNQPQHF; CDR3 DNA: TGTGCCAGTGCCAGGGGTTATAGCAATCAGCCCCAGCATTTT
V gene: TRBV27; D gene: TRBD2; clone size: .; J gene: TRBJ2-3; CDR3 protein: CASSFSSRGGSTDTQYF; CDR3 DNA: TGTGCCAGCAGTTTTTCGTCGCGGGGGGGGAGCACAGATACGCAGTATTTT
V gene: TRBV28; D gene: TRBD2; clone size: .; J gene: TRBJ2-1; CDR3 protein: CASRLGTSGGLSSSYNEQFF; CDR3 DNA: TGTGCCAGCAGGCTTGGGACTAGCGGGGGCCTTAGTAGCTCCTACAATGAGCAGTTCTTC
V gene: TRBV7-2; D gene: TRBD1; clone size: .; J gene: TRBJ1-4; CDR3 protein: CASSLQGASHEKLFF; CDR3 DNA: TGTGCCAGCAGCTTGCAGGGGGCGAGCCATGAAAAACTGTTTTTT
V gene: TRBV15; D gene: .; clone size: .; J gene: TRBJ2-6; CDR3 protein: CATSRDRSGANVLTF; CDR3 DNA: TGTGCCACCAGCAGGGACAGATCTGGGGCCAACGTCCTGACTTTC
V gene: TRBV19; D gene: .; clone size: .; J gene: TRBJ1-5; CDR3 protein: CASSILGAVGQPQHF; CDR3 DNA: TGTGCCAGTAGTATACTAGGGGCGGTCGGCCAGCCCCAGCATTTT
V gene: TRBV6-5; D gene: .; clone size: .; J gene: TRBJ2-2; CDR3 protein: CASSSRGGANTGELFF; CDR3 DNA: TGTGCCAGCAGTTCCCGTGGGGGGGCAAACACCGGGGAGCTGTTTTTT
V gene: TRBV6-6; D gene: .; clone size: .; J gene: TRBJ1-2; CDR3 protein: CASSYQGNGYTF; CDR3 DNA: TGTGCCAGCAGTTACCAGGGGAATGGCTACACCTTC
V gene: TRBV24-1; D gene: TRBD2; clone size: .; J gene: TRBJ2-2; CDR3 protein: CATSDLPGLAGANTGELFF; CDR3 DNA: TGTGCCACCAGTGATTTGCCAGGACTAGCGGGGGCCAACACCGGGGAGCTGTTTTTT
V gene: TRBV6-1; D gene: .; clone size: once; J gene: TRBJ2-3; CDR3 protein: CASSDAFGGGASDTQYF; CDR3 DNA: TGTGCCAGCAGTGACGCTTTCGGAGGAGGGGCTTCAGATACGCAGTATTTT
V gene: TRBV6-4; D gene: .; clone size: .; J gene: TRBJ1-3; CDR3 protein: CASGSQRRSGNTIYF; CDR3 DNA: TGTGCCTCAGGGTCCCAGAGGCGCTCTGGAAACACCATATATTTT
V gene: TRBV3-1/TRBV3-2; D gene: .; clone size: .; J gene: TRBJ2-7; CDR3 protein: CASSQGTTGPYEQYF; CDR3 DNA: TGTGCCAGCAGCCAAGGGACGACAGGCCCCTACGAGCAGTACTTC
V gene: TRBV10-3; D gene: .; clone size: few; J gene: TRBJ1-1; CDR3 protein: CAISGKAGEEAFF; CDR3 DNA: TGTGCCATCTCGGGAAAGGCGGGAGAAGAAGCTTTCTTT
V gene: TRBV13; D gene: TRBD1; clone size: .; J gene: TRBJ1-4; CDR3 protein: CASSMDRGTNEKLFF; CDR3 DNA: TGTGCCAGCAGCATGGACAGGGGTACTAATGAAAAACTGTTTTTT
V gene: TRBV5-6; D gene: TRBD1; clone size: .; J gene: TRBJ1-2; CDR3 protein: CASSLARDRGLTYGYTF; CDR3 DNA: TGTGCCAGCAGCTTGGCCAGGGACAGGGGGTTGACCTATGGCTACACCTTC
V gene: TRBV24-1; D gene: .; clone size: .; J gene: TRBJ2-5; CDR3 protein: CATSDSHTLQETQYF; CDR3 DNA: TGTGCCACCAGTGATTCCCACACCCTTCAAGAGACCCAGTACTTC
V gene: TRBV19; D gene: TRBD1; clone size: .; J gene: TRBJ1-4; CDR3 protein: CASSPGGKGEKLFF; CDR3 DNA: TGTGCCAGTAGTCCAGGGGGAAAAGGCGAAAAACTGTTTTTT
V gene: TRBV7-8; D gene: .; clone size: .; J gene: TRBJ1-5; CDR3 protein: CASQKGPQTPPGQPQHF; CDR3 DNA: TGTGCCAGCCAGAAGGGGCCTCAGACGCCCCCCGGGCAGCCCCAGCATTTT
V gene: TRBV27; D gene: .; clone size: .; J gene: TRBJ2-3; CDR3 protein: CASSLVASDTQYF; CDR3 DNA: TGTGCCAGCAGTTTAGTGGCTTCAGATACGCAGTATTTT
V gene: TRBV5-6; D gene: .; clone size: .; J gene: TRBJ2-5; CDR3 protein: CASSRKRPRETQYF; CDR3 DNA: TGTGCCAGCAGCCGGAAAAGGCCCAGGGAGACCCAGTACTTC
V gene: TRBV13; D gene: .; clone size: .; J gene: TRBJ2-3; CDR3 protein: CASSLTVVLTDTQYF; CDR3 DNA: TGTGCCAGCAGCTTAACCGTGGTACTCACAGATACGCAGTATTTT
V gene: TRBV6-5; D gene: .; clone size: .; J gene: TRBJ1-1; CDR3 protein: CASSPLDSRLRRAFF; CDR3 DNA: TGTGCCAGCAGTCCCCTCGACAGCCGCCTTAGACGAGCTTTCTTT
V gene: TRBV29-1; D gene: .; clone size: .; J gene: TRBJ2-5; CDR3 protein: CSVPGQSETQYF; CDR3 DNA: TGCAGCGTCCCCGGACAGTCGGAGACCCAGTACTTC
V gene: TRBV6-1; D gene: .; clone size: .; J gene: TRBJ2-3; CDR3 protein: CASSEDSTRADTQYF; CDR3 DNA: TGTGCCAGCAGTGAGGACAGTACGAGGGCAGATACGCAGTATTTT
V gene: TRBV10-3; D gene: .; clone size: .; J gene: TRBJ2-2; CDR3 protein: CAISDAVGELFF; CDR3 DNA: TGTGCCATCAGTGACGCGGTCGGGGAGCTGTTTTTT
V gene: TRBV5-5; D gene: TRBD2; clone size: .; J gene: TRBJ2-7; CDR3 protein: CASSLKPSGDLEQYF; CDR3 DNA: TGTGCCAGCAGCTTAAAGCCTAGCGGGGATCTCGAGCAGTACTTC
V gene: TRBV10-3; D gene: TRBD1; clone size: .; J gene: TRBJ1-1; CDR3 protein: CAIASDRGSDEAFF; CDR3 DNA: TGTGCCATCGCCTCGGACAGGGGTAGTGATGAAGCTTTCTTT
V gene: TRBV19; D gene: TRBD1; clone size: .; J gene: TRBJ1-4; CDR3 protein: CASQPGQSNEKLFF; CDR3 DNA: TGTGCCAGTCAACCGGGACAGAGTAATGAAAAACTGTTTTTT
V gene: TRBV10-2; D gene: TRBD1; clone size: once; J gene: TRBJ2-6; CDR3 protein: CASSGTGAISGANVLTF; CDR3 DNA: TGCGCCAGCAGTGGGACAGGGGCAATATCTGGGGCCAACGTCCTGACTTTC
V gene: TRBV7-6; D gene: TRBD2; clone size: once; J gene: TRBJ2-1; CDR3 protein: CASSGLAGGYNEQFF; CDR3 DNA: TGTGCCAGCAGCGGGCTAGCGGGGGGGTACAATGAGCAGTTCTTC
V gene: TRBV3-1/TRBV3-2; D gene: .; clone size: .; J gene: TRBJ1-1; CDR3 protein: CASSRASLGGPEAFF; CDR3 DNA: TGTGCCAGCAGCCGAGCCAGTTTGGGAGGCCCTGAAGCTTTCTTT
V gene: TRBV3-1/TRBV3-2; D gene: TRBD1; clone size: .; J gene: TRBJ1-1; CDR3 protein: CASNPGGVEFTEAFF; CDR3 DNA: TGTGCCAGCAACCCAGGGGGCGTCGAGTTCACTGAAGCTTTCTTT
V gene: TRBV5-1; D gene: TRBD1; clone size: .; J gene: TRBJ2-1; CDR3 protein: CASSLGRGQTYNEQFF; CDR3 DNA: TGCGCCAGCAGCTTGGGCAGGGGGCAAACCTACAATGAGCAGTTCTTC
V gene: TRBV6-5; D gene: TRBD2; clone size: .; J gene: TRBJ2-1; CDR3 protein: CASRASGGAYEQFF; CDR3 DNA: TGTGCCAGTCGAGCTAGCGGGGGGGCCTATGAGCAGTTCTTC
V gene: TRBV7-9; D gene: .; clone size: .; J gene: TRBJ2-7; CDR3 protein: CASSWGQSYEQYF; CDR3 DNA: TGTGCCAGCAGCTGGGGGCAGAGCTACGAGCAGTACTTC
V gene: TRBV25-1; D gene: .; clone size: few; J gene: TRBJ1-2; CDR3 protein: CASSEQGTYGYTF; CDR3 DNA: TGTGCCAGCAGTGAACAGGGGACCTATGGCTACACCTTC
V gene: TRBV11-2; D gene: .; clone size: .; J gene: TRBJ1-2; CDR3 protein: CASSLAGDANYGYTF; CDR3 DNA: TGTGCCAGCAGCTTAGCAGGGGATGCTAACTATGGCTACACCTTC
V gene: TRBV9; D gene: TRBD1; clone size: .; J gene: TRBJ1-3; CDR3 protein: CASSTSGTASGNTIYF; CDR3 DNA: TGTGCCAGCAGCACCTCCGGGACAGCCTCTGGAAACACCATATATTTT